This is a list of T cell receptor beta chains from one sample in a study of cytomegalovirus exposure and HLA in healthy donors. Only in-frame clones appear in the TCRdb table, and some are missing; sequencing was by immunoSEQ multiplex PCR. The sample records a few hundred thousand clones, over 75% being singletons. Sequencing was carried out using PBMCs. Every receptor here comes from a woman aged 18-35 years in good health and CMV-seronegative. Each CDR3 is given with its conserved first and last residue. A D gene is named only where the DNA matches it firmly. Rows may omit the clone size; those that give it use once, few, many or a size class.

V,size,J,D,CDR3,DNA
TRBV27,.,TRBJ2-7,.,CASSLRAEDGYEQYF,TGTGCCAGCAGTTTAAGGGCGGAGGACGGCTACGAGCAGTACTTC
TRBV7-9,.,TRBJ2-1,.,CASSWPGISSYNEQFF,TGTGCCAGCAGCTGGCCGGGGATTAGCTCCTACAATGAGCAGTTCTTC
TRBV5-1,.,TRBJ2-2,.,CASSSKGQRTFSSTGELFF,TGCGCCAGCAGCTCAAAGGGACAAAGGACTTTCTCCTCCACCGGGGAGCTGTTTTTT
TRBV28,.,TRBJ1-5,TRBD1,CASSRRQGVQPQHF,TGTGCCAGCAGCCGTAGACAGGGGGTTCAGCCCCAGCATTTT
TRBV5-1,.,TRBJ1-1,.,CASSPWGGAQEAFF,TGCGCCAGCAGCCCCTGGGGGGGGGCCCAGGAAGCTTTCTTT
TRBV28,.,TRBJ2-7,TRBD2,CASSYRVVSGSSYEQYF,TGTGCCAGCAGCTACAGGGTGGTTAGCGGGAGCTCCTACGAGCAGTACTTC
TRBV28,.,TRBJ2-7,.,CASSPSLVRYF,TGTGCCAGCAGTCCATCACTAGTAAGGTACTTC
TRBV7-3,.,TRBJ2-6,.,CASSLSFSRPVLTF,TGTGCCAGCAGCTTATCATTTAGCCGTCCCGTCCTGACTTTC
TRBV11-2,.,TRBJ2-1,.,CASSASEEYNEQFF,TGTGCCAGCAGCGCATCCGAAGAGTACAATGAGCAGTTCTTC
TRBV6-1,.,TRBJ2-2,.,CASSPRTVVGGELFF,TGTGCCAGCAGTCCCCGGACAGTAGTCGGCGGGGAGCTGTTTTTT
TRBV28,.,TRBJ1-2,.,CASSSGVNYGYTF,TGTGCCAGCAGTTCGGGGGTTAACTATGGCTACACCTTC
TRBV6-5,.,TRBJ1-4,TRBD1,CASSYGTGDEKLFF,TGTGCCAGCAGTTACGGGACAGGGGATGAAAAACTGTTTTTT
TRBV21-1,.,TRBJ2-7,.,CASSKVQSYEQYF,TGTGCCAGCAGCAAAGTACAGTCCTACGAGCAGTACTTC
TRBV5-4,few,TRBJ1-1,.,CASSLPVEGAEAFF,TGTGCCAGCAGCTTACCCGTTGAGGGGGCTGAAGCTTTCTTT
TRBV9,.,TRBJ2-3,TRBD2,CASSASGSSGQNTQYF,TGTGCCAGCAGCGCTAGCGGGAGCTCGGGACAGAATACGCAGTATTTT
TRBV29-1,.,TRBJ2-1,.,CSVGRFSGGRNEQFF,TGCAGCGTTGGTAGGTTTAGCGGAGGCCGAAATGAGCAGTTCTTC
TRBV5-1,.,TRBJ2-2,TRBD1,CASRHNVDRVTGELFF,TGCGCCAGCAGACATAACGTCGACAGGGTCACCGGGGAGCTGTTTTTT
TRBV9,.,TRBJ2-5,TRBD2,CASSVALAGGGETQYF,TGTGCCAGCAGCGTAGCACTAGCGGGAGGCGGAGAGACCCAGTACTTC
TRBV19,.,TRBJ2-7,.,CASGSGLYEQYF,TGTGCCAGTGGTTCAGGACTCTACGAGCAGTACTTC
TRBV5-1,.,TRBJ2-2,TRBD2,CASSPRLAGVPGELFF,TGCGCCAGCAGCCCGCGACTAGCGGGAGTACCCGGGGAGCTGTTTTTT
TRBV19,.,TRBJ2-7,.,CASSLTDSFYEQYF,TGTGCCAGTAGTCTAACTGACAGCTTTTACGAGCAGTACTTC
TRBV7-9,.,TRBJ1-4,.,CASSLRATNEKLFF,TGTGCCAGCAGTCTTCGGGCAACTAATGAAAAACTGTTTTTT
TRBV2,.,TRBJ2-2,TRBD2,CASSELGTSATGELFF,TGTGCCAGCAGTGAGCTCGGGACTAGCGCCACCGGGGAGCTGTTTTTT
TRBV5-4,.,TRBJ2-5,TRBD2,CASSLEVAGGPKTQYF,TGTGCCAGCAGCTTGGAGGTAGCGGGAGGGCCGAAGACCCAGTACTTC
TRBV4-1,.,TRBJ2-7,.,CASSQERGKGYEQYF,TGCGCCAGCAGCCAAGAAAGGGGGAAGGGTTACGAGCAGTACTTC
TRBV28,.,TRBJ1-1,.,CASSRGSLAEAFF,TGTGCCAGCAGTCGAGGGAGCTTGGCGGAAGCTTTCTTT
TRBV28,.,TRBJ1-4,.,CASSLQATNEKLFF,TGTGCCAGCAGTCTGCAGGCAACTAATGAAAAACTGTTTTTT
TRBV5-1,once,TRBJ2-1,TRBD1,CASSLGTGLNNEQFF,TGCGCCAGCAGCTTGGGGACAGGGTTGAACAATGAGCAGTTCTTC
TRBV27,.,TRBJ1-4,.,CASSLRRVLGEKLFF,TGTGCCAGCAGTTTACGCAGGGTTCTTGGTGAAAAACTGTTTTTT
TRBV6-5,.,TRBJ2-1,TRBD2,CASSYRLAGVDNEQFF,TGTGCCAGCAGTTACCGCCTAGCGGGAGTTGACAATGAGCAGTTCTTC
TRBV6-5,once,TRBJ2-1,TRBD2,CASKLAGGGEQFF,TGTGCCAGCAAATTAGCGGGAGGGGGTGAGCAGTTCTTC
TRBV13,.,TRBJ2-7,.,CASSLGQAGRYEQYF,TGTGCCAGCAGCTTAGGCCAGGCGGGCCGCTACGAGCAGTACTTC